This T cell receptor (beta chain) was retrieved from a study of shared clonotypes between healthy human individuals. Healthy adults negative for HIV, lacking recent acute infections or vaccinations, served as donors. A note on this clone: Its specificity is not known.

For each subset, genomic DNA was distributed in equal portions over several immunoSEQ plates. Sequenced by immunoSEQ multiplex PCR; TCRdb stores in-frame clones only, minus some. The sample lists around 1.5 million clones, nearly 99% occurring once. Whole-study results and caveats: Only blood was sampled; tissue repertoires likely differ. Naive CD4 clonotypes overlapped across a handful of donors at about 5.2%.

Per the germline V gene, CDR1 is MDHEN and CDR2 is SYDVKM. Trimming stripped 7 bases from V and 6 bases from J, with 21 bases between. The CDR3 loop spans 15 amino acids. The clonotype comes from a young man in good health. The rearrangement links TRBV28 to TRBJ2-5; no clear D. Sequencing used naive CD4+ T cells sorted from blood. Subset in this sample: CD45RA+ positively selected. The CDR3 reads CASTTDEGMGQTQYF. For the CDR3, the DNA is TGTGCCAGCACCACCGATGAAGGGATGGGTCAGACCCAGTACTTC.